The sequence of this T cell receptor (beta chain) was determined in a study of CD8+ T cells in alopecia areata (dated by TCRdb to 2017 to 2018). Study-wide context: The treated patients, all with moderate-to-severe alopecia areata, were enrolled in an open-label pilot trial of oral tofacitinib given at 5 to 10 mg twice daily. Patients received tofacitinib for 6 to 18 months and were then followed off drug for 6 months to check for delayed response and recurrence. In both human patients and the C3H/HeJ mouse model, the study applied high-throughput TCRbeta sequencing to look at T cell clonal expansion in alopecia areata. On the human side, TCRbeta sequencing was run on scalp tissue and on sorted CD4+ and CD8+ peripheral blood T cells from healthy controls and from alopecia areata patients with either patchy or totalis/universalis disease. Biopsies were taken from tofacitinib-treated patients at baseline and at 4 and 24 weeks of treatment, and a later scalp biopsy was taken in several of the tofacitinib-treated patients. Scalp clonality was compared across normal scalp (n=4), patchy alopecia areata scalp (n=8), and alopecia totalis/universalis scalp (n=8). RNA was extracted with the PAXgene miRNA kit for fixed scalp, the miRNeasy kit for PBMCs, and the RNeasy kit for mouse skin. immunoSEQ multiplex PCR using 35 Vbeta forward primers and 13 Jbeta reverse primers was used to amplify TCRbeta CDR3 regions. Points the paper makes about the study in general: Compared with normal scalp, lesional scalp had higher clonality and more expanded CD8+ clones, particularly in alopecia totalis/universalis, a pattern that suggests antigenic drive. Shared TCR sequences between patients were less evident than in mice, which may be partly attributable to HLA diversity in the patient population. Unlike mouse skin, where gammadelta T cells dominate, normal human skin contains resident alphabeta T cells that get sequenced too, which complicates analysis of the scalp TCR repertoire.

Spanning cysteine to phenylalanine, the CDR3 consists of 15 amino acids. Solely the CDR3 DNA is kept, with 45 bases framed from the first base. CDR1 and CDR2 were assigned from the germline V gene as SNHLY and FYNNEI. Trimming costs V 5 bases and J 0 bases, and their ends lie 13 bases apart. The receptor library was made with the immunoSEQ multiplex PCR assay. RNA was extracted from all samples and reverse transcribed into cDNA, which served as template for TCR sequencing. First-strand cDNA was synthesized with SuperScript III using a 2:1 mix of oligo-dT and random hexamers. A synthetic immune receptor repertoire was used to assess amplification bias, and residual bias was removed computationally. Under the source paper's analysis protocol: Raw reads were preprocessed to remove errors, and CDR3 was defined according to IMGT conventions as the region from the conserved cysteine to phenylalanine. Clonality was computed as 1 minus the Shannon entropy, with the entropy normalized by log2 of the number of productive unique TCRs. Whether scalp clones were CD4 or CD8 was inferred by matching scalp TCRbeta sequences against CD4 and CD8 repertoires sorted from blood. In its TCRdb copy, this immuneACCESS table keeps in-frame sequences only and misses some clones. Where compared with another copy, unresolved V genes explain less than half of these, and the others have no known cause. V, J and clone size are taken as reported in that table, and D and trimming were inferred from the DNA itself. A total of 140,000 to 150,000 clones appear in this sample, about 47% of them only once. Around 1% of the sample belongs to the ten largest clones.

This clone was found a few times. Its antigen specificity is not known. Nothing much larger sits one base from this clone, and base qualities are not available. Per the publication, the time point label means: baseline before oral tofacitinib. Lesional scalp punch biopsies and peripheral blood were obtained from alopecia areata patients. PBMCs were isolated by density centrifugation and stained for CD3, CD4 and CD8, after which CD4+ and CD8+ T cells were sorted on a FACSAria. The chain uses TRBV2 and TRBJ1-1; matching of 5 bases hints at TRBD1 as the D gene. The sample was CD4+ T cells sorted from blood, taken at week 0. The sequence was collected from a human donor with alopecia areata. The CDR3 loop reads CASSTGEGLNTEAFF. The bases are TGTGCCAGCAGTACCGGGGAGGGGTTGAACACTGAAGCTTTCTTT.